Sequencing of this T cell receptor (beta chain) was carried out in a study of T-cell memory formation after mild COVID-19. In this sample, this clonotype turned up a few times. One junction end does not reproduce the germline sequence, and a read error may be involved. This CDR3 comprises 13 residues. In germline, CDR1 is SGHTA, CDR2 FQGNSA. TCRdb reprocessed the 5' RACE reads via MiXCR and lists one record per CDR3 protein. The table shows almost 350,000 distinct CDR3 sequences, with 20% occurring only once. The sequence came from a man younger than 35 who had mild COVID-19 (a few samples of this study predate the infection). Cell type and time point are not known. Source material: PBMCs or a T cell subset sorted from them (not recorded which). The rearrangement joins TRBV7-2 to TRBJ2-1, with D possibly TRBD1 on 8 matching bases. The CDR3: CAGADRGWDEQFF. CDR3 sequence (DNA): TGCGCGGGGGCAGACAGGGGATGGGATGAGCAGTTCTTC.